A selection of T cell receptor beta chains follows, all from one sample in a study of CD8+ T cells in alopecia areata. Assay used: immunoSEQ multiplex PCR; TCRdb lists only in-frame clones, some missing. The sample lists around 300,000 clones; 45% to 70% were seen once. This specimen was CD4+ T cells sorted from blood, taken around week 52, from a patient treated with tofacitinib. The receptors here all came from a human donor with alopecia areata. CDR3s include the opening cysteine and the closing phenylalanine or tryptophan. The order of the fields is D gene, clone size, J gene, V gene, CDR3 protein, CDR3 DNA. D genes are given only for firm matches. Some rows have no size entry. The others give once, few or many, or a class for an expanded clone.

d_gene: TRBD1
abundance: .
j_gene: TRBJ1-5
v_gene: TRBV25-1
CDR3aa: CASSPSSGQGVNQPQHF
CDR3nt: TGTGCCAGCAGCCCAAGCTCGGGACAGGGTGTCAATCAGCCCCAGCATTTT

d_gene: .
abundance: few
j_gene: TRBJ2-3
v_gene: TRBV7-2
CDR3aa: CASSPGVAVTQYF
CDR3nt: TGTGCCAGCAGCCCGGGGGTAGCGGTTACGCAGTATTTT

d_gene: .
abundance: .
j_gene: TRBJ1-4
v_gene: TRBV7-8
CDR3aa: CASSLGKHNEKLFF
CDR3nt: TGTGCCAGCAGCTTGGGCAAACATAATGAAAAACTGTTTTTT

d_gene: .
abundance: .
j_gene: TRBJ2-7
v_gene: TRBV30
CDR3aa: CAWTRTVWGEQYF
CDR3nt: TGTGCCTGGACCCGGACGGTTTGGGGCGAGCAGTACTTC

d_gene: TRBD1
abundance: .
j_gene: TRBJ2-3
v_gene: TRBV7-6
CDR3aa: CASSFTGGLADTQYF
CDR3nt: TGTGCCAGCAGCTTTACAGGGGGCTTGGCAGATACGCAGTATTTT

d_gene: .
abundance: .
j_gene: TRBJ1-1
v_gene: TRBV7-8
CDR3aa: CASSFGGASNTEAFF
CDR3nt: TGTGCCAGCAGCTTTGGGGGGGCATCGAACACTGAAGCTTTCTTT

d_gene: .
abundance: once
j_gene: TRBJ1-5
v_gene: TRBV5-1
CDR3aa: CASRRDKDQPQHF
CDR3nt: TGCGCCAGCAGACGGGACAAGGATCAGCCCCAGCATTTT

d_gene: .
abundance: .
j_gene: TRBJ1-6
v_gene: TRBV19
CDR3aa: CASRLRAGSYNSPLHF
CDR3nt: TGTGCCAGTAGACTCCGAGCGGGATCCTATAATTCACCCCTCCACTTT

d_gene: TRBD1
abundance: .
j_gene: TRBJ1-5
v_gene: TRBV5-6
CDR3aa: CARPQGRGNQPQHF
CDR3nt: TGTGCCAGACCACAGGGGAGGGGCAATCAGCCCCAGCATTTT

d_gene: .
abundance: .
j_gene: TRBJ1-3
v_gene: TRBV6-5
CDR3aa: CASSLVGVGNTIYF
CDR3nt: TGTGCCAGCAGCCTTGTTGGGGTCGGAAACACCATATATTTT

d_gene: .
abundance: .
j_gene: TRBJ2-7
v_gene: TRBV10-3
CDR3aa: CAISGAHEQYF
CDR3nt: TGTGCCATCAGCGGCGCCCACGAGCAGTACTTC

d_gene: .
abundance: .
j_gene: TRBJ2-5
v_gene: TRBV27
CDR3aa: CASRRTTPETQYF
CDR3nt: TGTGCCAGCAGACGGACTACGCCAGAGACCCAGTACTTC

d_gene: TRBD1
abundance: .
j_gene: TRBJ2-7
v_gene: TRBV9
CDR3aa: CASSAGPGQGTGEQYF
CDR3nt: TGTGCCAGCAGCGCAGGGCCGGGACAGGGGACCGGCGAGCAGTACTTC